Listed below are T cell receptor beta chains from one sample, sequenced in a study of blood T cell repertoires in COVID-19. Sequencing was performed with immunoSEQ multiplex PCR; in TCRdb, only in-frame clones are kept and a portion is missing. The sample holds under 70,000 clones, about nine tenths seen once. Sample: peripheral blood. The receptor source for this set is a woman aged 70-85 years with acute or convalescent COVID-19. Each CDR3 is given with its conserved first and last residue. The order of the fields is clone size, V gene, D gene, J gene, CDR3 DNA, CDR3 protein. A D gene is named only where the DNA matches it firmly. A clone size is listed for some rows: how often the clone was seen (once, few, many), or a class if it is expanded.

>once|TRBV7-7|TRBD1|TRBJ1-2
TGTGCTAGCGGGGACAGGGTCGGCTACACCTTC
CASGDRVGYTF
>NA|TRBV15|TRBD1|TRBJ2-1
TGTGCCACCAGCGCCCGACAGACAGGGACACATGAGCAGTTCTTC
CATSARQTGTHEQFF
>NA|TRBV28|NA|TRBJ1-2
TGTGCCACCAGAGGAGGGACCCTAGCCTACTACACCTTC
CATRGGTLAYYTF
>NA|TRBV3-1/TRBV3-2|TRBD2|TRBJ2-5
TGTGCCAGCAGCAGCCGACTAGCGGGAGGTGGGCGAGAGACCCAGTACTTC
CASSSRLAGGGRETQYF
>NA|TRBV11-2|NA|TRBJ2-3
TGTGCCAGCAGCTTAGGGCAGGGAGGTACAGATACGCAGTATTTT
CASSLGQGGTDTQYF
>NA|TRBV28|TRBD1|TRBJ1-1
TGTGCCAGCACAGGGGGTAGGACTGAAGCTTTCTTT
CASTGGRTEAFF
>NA|TRBV5-1|TRBD1|TRBJ1-3
TGCGCCAGCGGGACAGGGGGCGCTGGAAACACCATATATTTT
CASGTGGAGNTIYF
>NA|TRBV27|NA|TRBJ1-1
TGTGCCAGCAGTTCCCCCCATGCGATGGAGGGGAACACTGAAGCTTTCTTT
CASSSPHAMEGNTEAFF
>once|TRBV11-2|NA|TRBJ1-2
TGTGCCAGCAGCTTTCAGGGGAACTATGGCTACACCTTC
CASSFQGNYGYTF
>NA|TRBV18|TRBD2|TRBJ2-5
TGTGCCAGCTCCGCCGGACTAGCGGGGGGGCCGGGGCAAGAGACCCAGTACTTC
CASSAGLAGGPGQETQYF
>NA|TRBV6-1|NA|TRBJ1-4
TGTGCCAGCAGTGAACAGGGGCAGGGACGACTGTTTTTT
CASSEQGQGRLFF
>few|TRBV5-6|NA|TRBJ2-7
TGTGCCAGCAGCTTTTTTGAATTGGGGGGAGACCTTTACGAGCAGTACTTC
CASSFFELGGDLYEQYF
>NA|TRBV4-3|TRBD1|TRBJ1-4
TGCGCCAGCAGCCAGTTTTACAGGGGAACAAATGAAAAACTGTTTTTT
CASSQFYRGTNEKLFF
>NA|TRBV27|TRBD1|TRBJ2-7
TGTGCCAGCAGTTTGGGGGGGACAGGGTACTACGAGCAGTACTTC
CASSLGGTGYYEQYF
>NA|TRBV19|TRBD1|TRBJ1-2
TGTGCCAGTAGTATAGGCGACAGGGGATTCGGCTACACCTTC
CASSIGDRGFGYTF
>few|TRBV2|TRBD2|TRBJ2-7
TGTGCCAGCAGTGCTCGGCTAGCGGGGGGGAGCTCCTACGAGCAGTACTTC
CASSARLAGGSSYEQYF
>NA|TRBV7-9|NA|TRBJ1-6
TGTGCCAGCAGCTTAGGCAGGGGACATGGTTCACCCCTCCACTTT
CASSLGRGHGSPLHF
>once|TRBV7-3|NA|TRBJ2-2
TGTGCCAGCAGCTTAACAGGCGGGATCGTAACCGGGGAGCTGTTTTTT
CASSLTGGIVTGELFF
>few|TRBV28|NA|TRBJ1-1
TGTGCCAGCAGGCAGGGCTACACTGAAGCTTTCTTT
CASRQGYTEAFF
>once|TRBV30|NA|TRBJ1-1
TGTGCCTGGAGTGTATCGGCTGAAGCTTTCTTT
CAWSVSAEAFF
>once|TRBV27|TRBD2|TRBJ2-1
TGTGCCAGCAGATTACTAGCGGGAGCGGGTGAGCAGTTCTTC
CASRLLAGAGEQFF
>NA|TRBV28|TRBD1|TRBJ2-4
TGTGCCAGCAGTCGACAGGGACAAAACATTCAGTACTTC
CASSRQGQNIQYF
>NA|TRBV6-2/TRBV6-3|TRBD1|TRBJ2-5
TGTGCCAGCAGTGACAGGGGCCGGTACCAAGAGACCCAGTACTTC
CASSDRGRYQETQYF
>NA|TRBV28|TRBD1|TRBJ1-2
TGTGCCAGCAGATGGGACAGGCAAGGCTACACCTTC
CASRWDRQGYTF
>NA|TRBV3-1/TRBV3-2|TRBD1|TRBJ2-3
TGTGCCAGCAGTCCAAGTAATCAGGGGGAAGATACGCAGTATTTT
CASSPSNQGEDTQYF
>once|TRBV4-1|NA|TRBJ2-1
TGCGCCAGCAGCCAAGGCGACCGGAGGGGACACAATGAGCAGTTCTTC
CASSQGDRRGHNEQFF
>NA|TRBV29-1|TRBD1|TRBJ1-4
TGCAGCGGGGGACAGGGGATGGGTGAAAAACTGTTTTTT
CSGGQGMGEKLFF
>NA|TRBV18|TRBD2|TRBJ2-3
TGTGCCAGCTCACCGGTAGCGGGAGTGGCAGATACGCAGTATTTT
CASSPVAGVADTQYF
>NA|TRBV9|NA|TRBJ2-7
TGTGCCAGCAGCGTCTCACAGGGTCCATACGAGCAGTACTTC
CASSVSQGPYEQYF
>NA|TRBV19|TRBD1|TRBJ1-2
TGTGCCAGTAGTATCCTGACAGGGAACTATGGCTACACCTTC
CASSILTGNYGYTF
>once|TRBV7-2|NA|TRBJ2-2
TGTGCCAGCAGCCCAGGATTGAAGACCGGGGAGCTGTTTTTT
CASSPGLKTGELFF
>NA|TRBV2|TRBD1|TRBJ1-5
TGTGCCAGCAGGGTTGACAGGGCGGCTCAGCCCCAGCATTTT
CASRVDRAAQPQHF
>NA|TRBV27|NA|TRBJ1-5
TGTGCCAGCAGCTATCTGGGGGGTCTTAATCAGCCCCAGCATTTT
CASSYLGGLNQPQHF
>NA|TRBV7-8|NA|TRBJ2-2
TGTGCCAGCAGCCTGTCCGGTGCCGGGGAGCTGTTTTTT
CASSLSGAGELFF
>NA|TRBV5-1|NA|TRBJ2-3
TGCGCCAGCAGCCCCCGAGGGAGAGAACCAGATACGCAGTATTTT
CASSPRGREPDTQYF
>once|TRBV5-1|NA|TRBJ2-5
TGCGCCAGCAGCTTGGTAGCTGAGGCGCCGGAGACCCAGTACTTC
CASSLVAEAPETQYF
>once|TRBV6-5|NA|TRBJ1-1
TGTGCCAGCAGTTACTCGTGGGGGGGCACTGAAGCTTTCTTT
CASSYSWGGTEAFF
>NA|TRBV19|TRBD1|TRBJ1-5
TGTGCCAGTAGTGTTCTAGACAGGGCCAGGCCCCAGCATTTT
CASSVLDRARPQHF
>NA|TRBV9|NA|TRBJ2-1
TGTGCCAGCAGCTTTCGCCAGAGGGATGAGCAGTTCTTC
CASSFRQRDEQFF
>few|TRBV2|NA|TRBJ1-1
TGTGCCAGCAGTGTGCCGAGAGTATTCAACACTGAAGCTTTCTTT
CASSVPRVFNTEAFF
>NA|TRBV4-1|TRBD2|TRBJ2-1
TGCGCCAGCAGCCAGGACCCTAGCGGGAGCTCCTACAATGAGCAGTTCTTC
CASSQDPSGSSYNEQFF
>NA|TRBV9|NA|TRBJ1-5
TGTGCCAGCAGCGGTCCAGGTAATCAGCCCCAGCATTTT
CASSGPGNQPQHF